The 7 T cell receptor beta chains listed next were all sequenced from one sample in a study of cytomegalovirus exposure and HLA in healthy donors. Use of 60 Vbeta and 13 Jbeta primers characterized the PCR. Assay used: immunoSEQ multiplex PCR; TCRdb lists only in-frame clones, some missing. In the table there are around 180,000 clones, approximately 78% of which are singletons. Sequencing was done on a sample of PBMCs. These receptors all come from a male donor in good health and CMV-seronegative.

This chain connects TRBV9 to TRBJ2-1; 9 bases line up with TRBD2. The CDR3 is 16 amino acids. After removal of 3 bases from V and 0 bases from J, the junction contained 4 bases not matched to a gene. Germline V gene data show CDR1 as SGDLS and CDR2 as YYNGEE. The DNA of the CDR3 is TGTGCCAGCAGCGGTAGCGGGAGTGCCTCCTACAATGAGCAGTTCTTC. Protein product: CASSGSGSASYNEQFF.

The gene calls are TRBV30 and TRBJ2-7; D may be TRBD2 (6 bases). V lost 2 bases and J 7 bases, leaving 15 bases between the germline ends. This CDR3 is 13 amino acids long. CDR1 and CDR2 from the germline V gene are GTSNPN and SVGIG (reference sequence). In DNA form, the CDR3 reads TGTGCCTGGAGTTGGGGACTCGACGGGGAGCAGTACTTC. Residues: CAWSWGLDGEQYF. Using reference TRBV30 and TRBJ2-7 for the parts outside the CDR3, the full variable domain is SQTIHQWPATLVQPVGSPLSLECTVEGTSNPNLYWYRQAAGRGLQLLFYSVGIGQISSEVPQNLSASRPQDRQFILSSKKLLLSDSGFYLCAWSWGLDGEQYFGPGTRLTVT.

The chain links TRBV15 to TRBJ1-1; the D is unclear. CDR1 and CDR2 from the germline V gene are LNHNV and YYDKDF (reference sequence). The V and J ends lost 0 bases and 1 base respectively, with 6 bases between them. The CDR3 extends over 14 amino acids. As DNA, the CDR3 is TGTGCCACCAGCAGAGAAGCAACGAACACTGAAGCTTTCTTT. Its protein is CATSREATNTEAFF.

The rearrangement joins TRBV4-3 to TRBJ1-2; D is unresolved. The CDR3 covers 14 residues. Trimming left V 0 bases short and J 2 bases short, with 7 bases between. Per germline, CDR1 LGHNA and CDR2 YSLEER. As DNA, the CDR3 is TGCGCCAGCAGCCAAGAATCCAGAAACTATGGCTACACCTTC. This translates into CASSQESRNYGYTF.

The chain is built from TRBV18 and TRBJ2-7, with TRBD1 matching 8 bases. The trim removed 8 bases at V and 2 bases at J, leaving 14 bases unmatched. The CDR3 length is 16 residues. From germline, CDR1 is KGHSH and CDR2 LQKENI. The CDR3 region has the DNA TGTGCCAGCCGCAATAGGGGTACAGGGGGAACCTACGAGCAGTACTTC. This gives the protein CASRNRGTGGTYEQYF.

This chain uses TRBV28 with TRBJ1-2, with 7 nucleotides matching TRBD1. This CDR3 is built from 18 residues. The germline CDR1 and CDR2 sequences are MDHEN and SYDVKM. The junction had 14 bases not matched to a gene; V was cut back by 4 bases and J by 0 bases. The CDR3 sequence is CASSSQTWTGPSNYGYTF. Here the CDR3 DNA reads TGTGCCAGCAGTTCCCAGACGTGGACAGGTCCTTCTAACTATGGCTACACCTTC.

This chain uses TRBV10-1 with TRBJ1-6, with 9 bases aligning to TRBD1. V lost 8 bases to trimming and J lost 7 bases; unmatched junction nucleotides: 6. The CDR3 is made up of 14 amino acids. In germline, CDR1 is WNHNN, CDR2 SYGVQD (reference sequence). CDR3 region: CASPGQGANSPLHF. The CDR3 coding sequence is TGCGCCAGCCCGGGACAGGGCGCCAATTCACCCCTCCACTTT.